These 29 T cell receptor beta chains came from one sample sequenced in a study of T cells in Graves' hyperthyroidism and ophthalmopathy. What was amplified from RNA transcripts were TCR beta CDR3 regions. TCR CDR3 regions were first amplified by RT-PCR with HTBI primers. Each CDR3 protein gets one entry after TCRdb re-called the multiplex PCR reads with MiXCR. The sample has 480,000 or so distinct CDR3 sequences, around an eighth seen once. Sequenced sample: blood. These receptors originate from a woman aged 18-29 years with Graves' hyperthyroidism.

This clonotype was detected only a few times. The chain couples TRBV4-1 to TRBJ1-2, with a tentative D call TRBD1 (5 bases). Looked up from germline, CDR1 is MGHRA and CDR2 is YSYEKL. Trimming cost V 4 bases and J 3 bases, with 9 bases left between them. This CDR3 comprises 13 residues. The CDR3 loop reads CASSLREDYGYTF. The DNA of the CDR3 is TGCGCCAGCAGCCTCAGGGAAGACTATGGCTACACCTTC.

This clonotype came up many times. The gene calls are TRBV5-1 and TRBJ1-2; 8 bases match TRBD1. Germline V gene lookup returns CDR1 SGHRS and CDR2 YFSETQ. V was clipped by 3 bases and J by 6 bases; unmatched bases: 10. The CDR3 is 15 amino acids. The CDR3 spells CASSSPGGEGHGYTF. The DNA for the CDR3 is TGCGCCAGCAGCTCACCAGGGGGCGAAGGGCATGGCTACACCTTC.

This clonotype was found a few times. V and J are TRBV20-1 and TRBJ2-5, with D possibly TRBD2 on 5 matching bases. The germline CDR1 and CDR2 sequences are DFQATT and SNEGSKA (reference sequence). The V and J ends lost 2 bases and 1 base respectively, with 8 bases between them. There are 13 residues in the CDR3. The CDR3 protein is CSARSGVQETQYF. The CDR3 DNA reads TGCAGTGCTAGATCCGGGGTCCAAGAGACCCAGTACTTC.

The chain combines TRBV2 with TRBJ2-1, with D possibly TRBD1 on 6 matching bases. V was shortened by 11 bases and J by 5 bases, with 16 bases between the two germline ends. CDR1 and CDR2 from the germline V gene are SNHLY and FYNNEI. The CDR3 length is 13 residues. As DNA, the CDR3 is TGTGCCGGGTCAGAGGACAGAAACAATGAGCAGTTCTTC. Its translation: CAGSEDRNNEQFF.

This clonotype was counted many times. CDR3 coding DNA: TGTGCCAGCAGCCTCTCTAGCTCAACTAGCACAGATACGCAGTATTTT. Its protein product is CASSLSSSTSTDTQYF. The V call is TRBV7-2, the J call TRBJ2-3, with D maybe TRBD2 (5 bases). Germline V gene lookup returns CDR1 SGHTA and CDR2 FQGNSA. V was pared by 5 bases and J by 0 bases, with 15 bases between. This CDR3 is 16 amino acids long.

V usage is TRBV28 and J usage is TRBJ1-1, with 7 nucleotides matching TRBD1. The CDR3 is made up of 14 amino acids. The germline gives CDR1 MDHEN, CDR2 SYDVKM. Germline trimming cut 7 bases from V and 4 bases from J; bases unmatched to any gene: 9. The CDR3 reads CASTTRGWATEAFF. CDR3 nucleotide sequence: TGTGCCAGCACCACCAGGGGGTGGGCCACTGAAGCTTTCTTT.

As to this clonotype: Since no conserved phenylalanine or tryptophan closes the CDR3, a read error is the likely cause. The chain joins TRBV11-2 to TRBJ2-3; 9 bases agree with TRBD2. This CDR3 spans 17 amino acids. Per the germline V gene, CDR1 is SGHAT and CDR2 is FQNNGV. The trim removed 5 bases at V and 4 bases at J, leaving 13 bases unmatched. CDR3 coding DNA: TGTGCCAGCAGCCCCGCCCGCGGGAGGGCCCCGGCAGATACGCAGTATTCT. Encoded protein: CASSPARGRAPADTQYS.

This clonotype was observed many times. This sequence joins TRBV6-2 or TRBV6-3 and TRBJ1-4, with a tentative D call TRBD1 (5 bases). This CDR3 has 14 residues. Germline V gene lookup returns CDR1 MNHEY and CDR2 SVGEGT. V gave up 4 bases and J gave up 1 base, with 7 bases separating them. The CDR3 DNA reads TGTGCCAGCAGTTGGCAGGGAACTAATGAAAAACTGTTTTTT. Translation: CASSWQGTNEKLFF.

The rearrangement links TRBV7-9 to TRBJ1-2; D gene unclear. This CDR3 is 20 amino acids long. The V end was cut by 5 bases, the J end by 4 bases, with 32 bases between. Germline V lookup: CDR1 SEHNR, CDR2 FQNEAQ (reference sequence). As DNA, the CDR3 is TGTGCCAGCAGCCCCCCAGTTAACTTAAACTCCCACAGTTCCTCCTATGGCTACACCTTC. Amino acid sequence: CASSPPVNLNSHSSSYGYTF.

This clonotype was counted at least ten times. The rearrangement joins TRBV2 to TRBJ2-7; maybe TRBD2 (5 bases). The V end was cut by 7 bases, the J end by 0 bases, with 16 bases between. The CDR3 runs 15 residues. CDR1 SNHLY and CDR2 FYNNEI come from the germline V gene. In DNA form, the CDR3 reads TGTGCCAGCAATTCCGGGCCAGGACTCTCCTACGAGCAGTACTTC. Translated, it gives CASNSGPGLSYEQYF.

This clonotype turned up a few times. V gene TRBV6-1 combines with J gene TRBJ1-5; D possibly corresponds to TRBD1 (6 bases). CDR1 is MNHNS, CDR2 SASEGT, per germline. V was clipped by 9 bases and J by 7 bases, with 16 bases between them. The CDR3 runs 13 residues. CDR3 in amino acids: CASRQDIRQPQHF. The CDR3 DNA sequence: TGTGCCAGTAGACAGGACATAAGGCAGCCCCAGCATTTT.

This clonotype was seen ten or more times. The chain uses TRBV2 and TRBJ2-7, with D perhaps matching TRBD1 (5 bases). The germline CDR1 and CDR2 sequences are SNHLY and FYNNEI. Trimming took 5 bases from V and 7 from J, leaving 9 bases between them. The CDR3 is 11 residues long. The CDR3 sequence: CASSQGQEQYV. CDR3 in DNA: TGTGCCAGCAGTCAGGGTCAGGAGCAGTACGTC.

This clonotype came up many times. The rearrangement joins TRBV11-2 to TRBJ2-7; possible D gene TRBD1, 7 bases. CDR1 is SGHAT and CDR2 is FQNNGV in the germline V gene. The V end lost 7 bases, the J end lost 4 bases, and 17 bases lay between the germline ends. This CDR3 comprises 14 residues. CDR3 amino acids: CASTPGAGGYEQYV. Here the CDR3 DNA reads TGTGCCAGCACCCCGGGGGCAGGGGGGTACGAGCAGTACGTC.

This clonotype was seen at least ten times. The chain has TRBV5-6 and TRBJ2-7, with TRBD2 identical over 9 bases. The junction had 4 bases not matched to a gene; V was cut back by 2 bases and J by 4 bases. CDR1 and CDR2 from the germline V gene are SGHDT and YYEEEE. This CDR3 is 14 amino acids long. CDR3 nucleotides: TGTGCCAGCAGCTTCAATAGCGGGAGTTACGAGCAGTACTTC. This encodes CASSFNSGSYEQYF.

This clonotype was found many times. The chain couples TRBV20-1 to TRBJ1-1; 10 nucleotides match TRBD1. The germline V gene has CDR1 DFQATT and CDR2 SNEGSKA (reference sequence). Trimming took 3 bases from V and 9 from J; bases not matched to a gene: 13. This CDR3 is 15 amino acids long. CDR3 sequence (DNA): TGCAGTGCTAGTGCGGACAGGGGGGGAGTAAGTAAAGCTTTCTTT. It specifies CSASADRGGVSKAFF.

At least ten counts were recorded for this clonotype. The chain employs TRBV18 and TRBJ2-1; D might be TRBD1 (6 bases). The CDR3 runs to 15 residues. In germline, CDR1 is KGHSH, CDR2 LQKENI. Trimming left V 5 bases short and J 0 bases short, with 11 bases between. The CDR3 nucleotides are TGTGCCAGCTCAGCCACAGGGACCTCCTACAATGAGCAGTTCTTC. Protein: CASSATGTSYNEQFF. The variable domain in full, with the rest retrieved from reference TRBV18 and TRBJ2-1, is NAGVMQNPRHLVRRRGQEARLRCSPMKGHSHVYWYRQLPEEGLKFMVYLQKENIIDESGMPKERFSAEFPKEGPSILRIQQVVRGDSAAYFCASSATGTSYNEQFFGPGTRLTVL.

This clonotype showed up just a few times. The chain links TRBV5-6 to TRBJ2-1; D is uncertain. CDR3 length: 12 residues. CDR1 and CDR2 from the germline V gene are SGHDT and YYEEEE. Trimming removed 2 bases at V and 10 bases at J, with 10 bases between. The CDR3 DNA is TGTGCCAGCAGCTTAGGAATAGAGGAGCAGTTCTTC. As protein: CASSLGIEEQFF. The full variable domain, in which reference TRBV5-6 and TRBJ2-1 provide the parts outside the CDR3, is DAGVTQSPTHLIKTRGQQVTLRCSPKSGHDTVSWYQQALGQGPQFIFQYYEEEERQRGNFPDRFSGHQFPNYSSELNVNALLLGDSALYLCASSLGIEEQFFGPGTRLTVL.

This clonotype was counted at least ten times. The chain joins TRBV30 to TRBJ1-1, with no clear D. With 3 bases removed from V and 3 bases from J, the gap between germline ends came to 11 bases. This CDR3 is 13 amino acids long. CDR1 is GTSNPN and CDR2 is SVGIG in the germline V gene (reference sequence). The CDR3 reads CAWSARWDTEAFF. The CDR3 DNA follows: TGTGCCTGGAGCGCTCGATGGGACACTGAAGCTTTCTTT.

This clonotype has a handful of counts. The V gene is TRBV11-2, the J gene TRBJ2-5; 12 positions agree with TRBD2. The junction had 5 bases not matched to a gene; V was cut back by 2 bases and J by 4 bases. The CDR3 spans 16 residues. Germline CDR1 SGHAT, CDR2 FQNNGV. CDR3 nucleotides: TGTGCCAGCAGCTTACTAGCGGGAGGGCCCCGAGAGACCCAGTACTTC. This translates into CASSLLAGGPRETQYF.

The gene calls are TRBV27 and TRBJ2-1, with D perhaps TRBD1 (5 bases). The J call is doubtful: the DNA matches TRBJ2-7 better. Germline loops: CDR1 MNHEY, CDR2 SMNVEV (reference sequence). The CDR3 sequence is 12 residues long. CDR3 amino acids: CASSSPGNEQYV. In DNA form, the CDR3 reads TGTGCCAGCAGTTCACCAGGGAATGAGCAGTACGTC.

This clonotype was counted many times. The chain couples TRBV11-2 to TRBJ2-3, with TRBD2 identical over 8 bases. Trimming removed 1 base from V and 5 bases from J; junction bases left unmatched: 2. CDR3 size: 14 residues. Per the germline V gene, CDR1 is SGHAT and CDR2 is FQNNGV. The CDR3 loop reads CASSLGREGDTQYF. In DNA form, the CDR3 reads TGTGCCAGCAGCTTAGGTCGGGAGGGAGATACGCAGTATTTT.

J is TRBJ2-5 and V is TRBV3-1, with D possibly being TRBD1 (5 bases). V shed 1 base and J shed 3 bases, with 12 bases lying between them. The CDR3 sequence is 15 residues long. Germline assignment: CDR1 LGHDT and CDR2 YNNKEL (reference sequence). The CDR3 spells CASSQGRIREETQYF. CDR3 in DNA: TGTGCCAGCAGCCAAGGGCGAATCAGGGAAGAGACCCAGTACTTC.

This clonotype was observed at least ten times. This chain links TRBV10-3 with TRBJ2-6; D uncertain. The germline V and J ends were trimmed by 10 bases and 0 bases, with 10 bases remaining between them. The CDR3 extends over 14 amino acids. Looked up from germline, CDR1 is ENHRY and CDR2 is SYGVKD. The CDR3 loop is CATLVTSGANVLTF. In DNA, the CDR3 is TGTGCCACCCTCGTTACCTCTGGGGCCAACGTCCTGACTTTC.

There are many counts of this clonotype. The rearrangement links TRBV28 to TRBJ2-7; 10 nucleotides match TRBD2. The CDR3 length is 17 residues. After removal of 6 bases from V and 5 bases from J, the junction contained 16 bases not matched to a gene. Per germline, CDR1 MDHEN and CDR2 SYDVKM. CDR3 sequence reads: CASSPNLPSGRFDEQYF. CDR3 nucleotide sequence: TGTGCCAGCAGCCCTAATCTTCCTAGCGGGAGATTCGACGAGCAGTACTTC. Looking up the rest from reference TRBV28 and TRBJ2-7 gives the full variable domain: DVKVTQSSRYLVKRTGEKVFLECVQDMDHENMFWYRQDPGLGLRLIYFSYDVKMKEKGDIPEGYSVSREKKERFSLILESASTNQTSMYLCASSPNLPSGRFDEQYFGPGTRLTVT.

This clonotype appeared many times. The chain carries TRBV7-9 and TRBJ2-1; D possibly corresponds to TRBD2 (7 bases). Germline assignment: CDR1 SEHNR and CDR2 FQNEAQ (reference sequence). The V end was cut by 9 bases, the J end by 8 bases, with 11 bases between. CDR3 length: 11 amino acids. DNA of the CDR3: TGTGCCAGGGGGGGGCAAGATGAGCAGTTCTTC. Its translation is CARGGQDEQFF.

About this clonotype: A much larger clone lies a single base off, so this may be a read error. The chain combines TRBV2 with TRBJ1-1, with D unresolved. Trimming took 8 bases from V and 1 from J, leaving 11 bases between them. The CDR3 has 13 residues. The germline CDR1 and CDR2 sequences are SNHLY and FYNNEI. CDR3: CASGVGGNTEAFF. Written as DNA, the CDR3 is TGTGCCAGCGGGGTGGGAGGGAACACTGAAGCTTTCTTT.

This clonotype showed up just once. The chain is built from TRBV6-2 or TRBV6-3 and TRBJ2-7, with unresolved D. The closer fit of TRBJ2-1 to the DNA end suggests the J call may be wrong. The CDR3 contains 15 residues. Germline CDR1 and CDR2: MNHEY and SVGEGT. DNA of the CDR3: TGTGCCAGCAGTTACTCGTCCGCAGGAATCTACGAGCAGTTCTTC. It encodes CASSYSSAGIYEQFF.

The chain joins TRBV6-1 to TRBJ2-1; D perhaps matches TRBD1 (6 bases). Between the trimmed V and J ends, which lost 6 bases and 7 bases, there was a span of 16 bases. From germline, CDR1 is MNHNS and CDR2 SASEGT. The length of the CDR3 is 14 residues. The CDR3 nucleotides are TGTGCCAGCAGGGACAGTACCCGCCGGAATGAGCAGTTCTTC. Protein: CASRDSTRRNEQFF.

This clonotype was observed at least ten times. This chain links TRBV10-3 with TRBJ2-7, with TRBD1 identical over 10 bases. V shed 8 bases, J shed 2 bases, and the junction held 12 bases outside the gene matches. The CDR3 has 16 residues. CDR1 and CDR2 (germline): ENHRY, SYGVKD. CDR3 sequence reads: CAIGSAEGTGAYEQYV. CDR3 DNA sequence: TGTGCCATCGGCTCGGCGGAGGGGACAGGGGCCTACGAGCAGTACGTC.